The 30 T cell receptor beta chains listed next were all sequenced from one sample in a study of glioma-infiltrating T cells after dendritic cell vaccination. The data were produced by immunoSEQ multiplex PCR, yet TCRdb's version contains in-frame clones alone and is incomplete. Of around 73,000 clones in the sample, around 80% were seen once. The material was blood, obtained before dendritic cell vaccination. Source of these receptors: a human donor with glioblastoma.

The chain employs TRBV7-9 and TRBJ1-2; no reliable D call. CDR3 length equals 14 residues. The germline V gene has CDR1 SEHNR and CDR2 FQNEAQ (reference sequence). Trimming shortened V by 3 bases and J by 4 bases, and 12 bases separated the two germline ends. CDR3 in DNA: TGTGCCAGCAGCTTTAACAGCCCCCTCTATGGCTACACCTTC. Translating it yields CASSFNSPLYGYTF.

V and J are TRBV6-1 and TRBJ2-1, with 14 positions matching TRBD2. Trimming took 4 bases from V and 0 from J; bases not matched to a gene: 5. The CDR3 contains 18 residues. Germline lookup yields CDR1 MNHNS and CDR2 SASEGT. The CDR3 loop is CASSGTSGRTSSYNEQFF. Here the CDR3 DNA reads TGTGCCAGCAGTGGGACTAGCGGGAGGACGAGCTCCTACAATGAGCAGTTCTTC.

This sequence joins TRBV18 and TRBJ2-5; TRBD1 might be the D (5 bases). This CDR3 has 13 amino acids. Germline loops: CDR1 KGHSH, CDR2 LQKENI. V was cut by 3 bases and J by 4 bases, with 9 bases left in between. The CDR3 DNA is TGTGCCAGCTCACCCAGACAGACAGAGACCCAGTACTTC. It yields the protein CASSPRQTETQYF. The whole variable domain, remainder taken from reference TRBV18 and TRBJ2-5, is NAGVMQNPRHLVRRRGQEARLRCSPMKGHSHVYWYRQLPEEGLKFMVYLQKENIIDESGMPKERFSAEFPKEGPSILRIQQVVRGDSAAYFCASSPRQTETQYFGPGTRLLVL.

The J gene is TRBJ2-5, the V gene TRBV2; maybe TRBD1 (5 bases). CDR3 length equals 14 residues. Trimming took off 2 bases at V and 0 bases at J, with 7 bases between the two ends. Germline V gene data show CDR1 as SNHLY and CDR2 as FYNNEI. The DNA for the CDR3 is TGTGCCAGCAGTGAACAGGGCTACCAAGAGACCCAGTACTTC. It codes for CASSEQGYQETQYF. Complete variable domain (other parts from reference TRBV2 and TRBJ2-5): EPEVTQTPSHQVTQMGQEVILRCVPISNHLYFYWYRQILGQKVEFLVSFYNNEISEKSEIFDDQFSVERPDGSNFTLKIRSTKLEDSAMYFCASSEQGYQETQYFGPGTRLLVL.

The chain employs TRBV28 and TRBJ2-2; no firm D call. Germline V gene lookup returns CDR1 MDHEN and CDR2 SYDVKM. V was clipped by 3 bases and J by 0 bases, with 8 bases between them. This CDR3 comprises 15 residues. The CDR3 coding sequence is TGTGCCAGCAGTTTTAGTTCACCGAACACCGGGGAGCTGTTTTTT. Its protein product is CASSFSSPNTGELFF.

This clone has ten or more counts. The chain couples TRBV5-6 to TRBJ1-4; 10 bases are a match to TRBD1. Looked up from germline, CDR1 is SGHDT and CDR2 is YYEEEE. The CDR3 consists of 15 residues. The trim removed 3 bases at V and 4 bases at J, leaving 3 bases unmatched. This CDR3 is CASSSGTGDNEKLFF. For the CDR3, the DNA is TGTGCCAGCAGCTCCGGGACAGGGGATAATGAAAAACTGTTTTTT.

Only a few counts were recorded for this clone. The genes are TRBV7-2 and TRBJ2-2, with TRBD2 matching 7 bases. Trimming took 7 bases from V and 11 from J; bases not matched to a gene: 10. This CDR3 comprises 13 residues. Germline assignment: CDR1 SGHTA and CDR2 FQGNSA. The CDR3 DNA is TGTGCCAGCACCTCACCTGGGAGGGGAGAGCTGTTTTTT. Translation: CASTSPGRGELFF.

The chain links TRBV5-5 to TRBJ1-2; weak D call: TRBD1 (6 bases). Germline lookup yields CDR1 SGHKS and CDR2 YYEKEE (reference sequence). This CDR3 spans 16 amino acids. Trimming took off 7 bases at V and 3 bases at J, with 22 bases between the two ends. In DNA, the CDR3 is TGTGCCAGCGGGACCGGACAGATTTTACGCGACTATGGCTACACCTTC. Translated, it gives CASGTGQILRDYGYTF. Using reference TRBV5-5 and TRBJ1-2 for the parts outside the CDR3, the full variable domain is DAGVTQSPTHLIKTRGQQVTLRCSPISGHKSVSWYQQVLGQGPQFIFQYYEKEERGRGNFPDRFSARQFPNYSSELNVNALLLGDSALYLCASGTGQILRDYGYTFGSGTRLTVV.

In its sample, this clone was seen once. The rearrangement links TRBV2 to TRBJ1-3; tentative D call: TRBD1 (6 bases). The V and J ends lost 6 bases and 1 base respectively, with 13 bases between them. This CDR3 contains 15 residues. Germline CDR1 reads SNHLY; CDR2 reads FYNNEI. This chain's CDR3 is CASRQSRGSGNTIYF. The CDR3 nucleotides are TGTGCCAGCAGGCAATCCAGGGGATCTGGAAACACCATATATTTT.

Only a few counts were recorded for this clone. The chain employs TRBV19 and TRBJ1-1, with TRBD1 as a possible D gene (6 bases). Germline-derived CDR1 and CDR2 are LNHDA and SQIVND (reference sequence). Trimming shortened V by 5 bases and J by 0 bases, and 13 bases separated the two germline ends. The CDR3 consists of 15 residues. The CDR3: CASSPWGGLNTEAFF. For the CDR3, the DNA is TGTGCCAGTAGTCCCTGGGGGGGCCTGAACACTGAAGCTTTCTTT.

The rearrangement links TRBV14 to TRBJ2-6; D ambiguous. The CDR3 has 16 residues. Per germline, CDR1 SGHDN and CDR2 FVKESK. V lost 4 bases to trimming and J lost 1 base, with 11 bases between them. The CDR3 here is CASSPPPRSGANVLTF. The DNA for the CDR3 is TGTGCCAGCAGCCCACCCCCCCGGTCTGGGGCCAACGTCCTGACTTTC.

The V gene is TRBV7-9, the J gene TRBJ2-6; a weak D match, TRBD1 (6 bases). V was shortened by 3 bases and J by 2 bases, with 11 bases between the two germline ends. Germline assignment: CDR1 SEHNR and CDR2 FQNEAQ (reference sequence). The length of the CDR3 is 16 residues. This CDR3 reads CASSFYRTAGANVLTF. The DNA of the CDR3 is TGTGCCAGCAGCTTTTATAGGACAGCTGGGGCCAACGTCCTGACTTTC.

The V gene is TRBV2, the J gene TRBJ2-7, with 10 bases aligning to TRBD1. This CDR3 contains 13 residues. The J segment lost 5 bases and the V segment lost 6 bases, leaving 4 bases of the junction unmatched. Germline V CDR1 and CDR2: SNHLY, FYNNEI. CDR3 nucleotides: TGTGCCAGCAGGACAGGGGGCCAAAACGAGCAGTACTTC. This codes for CASRTGGQNEQYF. Complete variable domain (other parts from reference TRBV2 and TRBJ2-7): EPEVTQTPSHQVTQMGQEVILRCVPISNHLYFYWYRQILGQKVEFLVSFYNNEISEKSEIFDDQFSVERPDGSNFTLKIRSTKLEDSAMYFCASRTGGQNEQYFGPGTRLTVT.

The CDR3: CASSIAGYTYNEQFF. For the CDR3, the DNA is TGTGCCAGTAGTATAGCCGGGTATACCTACAATGAGCAGTTCTTC. This chain links TRBV19 with TRBJ2-1; D is undetermined. V was shortened by 1 base and J by 2 bases, with 9 bases between the two germline ends. Germline CDR1 and CDR2: LNHDA and SQIVND (reference sequence). This CDR3 is 15 amino acids long.

The chain employs TRBV9 and TRBJ1-1; TRBD1 is a possible D gene (6 bases). CDR1 is SGDLS, CDR2 YYNGEE, per germline. The CDR3 extends over 14 amino acids. V was clipped by 3 bases and J by 8 bases, with 17 bases between them. CDR3 bases: TGTGCCAGCAGCGCCACCCTATGGACAGACGAAGCTTTCTTT. Translating it yields CASSATLWTDEAFF.

This clone was found a few times. The chain combines TRBV28 with TRBJ2-3; TRBD2 agrees at 8 bases. Germline CDR1 reads MDHEN; CDR2 reads SYDVKM. The trim removed 6 bases at V and 6 bases at J, leaving 8 bases unmatched. This CDR3 is built from 14 residues. CDR3 sequence reads: CASRSGGASDTQYF. CDR3 nucleotides: TGTGCCAGCAGGAGCGGGGGAGCCTCGGATACGCAGTATTTT. The full variable domain, rest sourced from reference TRBV28 and TRBJ2-3, is DVKVTQSSRYLVKRTGEKVFLECVQDMDHENMFWYRQDPGLGLRLIYFSYDVKMKEKGDIPEGYSVSREKKERFSLILESASTNQTSMYLCASRSGGASDTQYFGPGTRLTVL.

J is TRBJ1-3 and V is TRBV7-2; 7 bases are a match to TRBD1. The CDR3 contains 14 residues. Germline trimming cut 2 bases from V and 2 bases from J; bases unmatched to any gene: 0. Looked up from germline, CDR1 is SGHTA and CDR2 is FQGNSA. The CDR3 DNA is TGTGCCAGCAGCTTACAGGGGGCTGGAAACACCATATATTTT. Encoded protein: CASSLQGAGNTIYF.

This clone occurred once. The chain carries TRBV27 and TRBJ1-2; TRBD1 is a possible D gene (5 bases). Per the germline V gene, CDR1 is MNHEY and CDR2 is SMNVEV (reference sequence). The germline V and J ends were trimmed by 4 bases and 2 bases, with 17 bases remaining between them. The CDR3 covers 16 residues. CDR3 loop: CASSSPGGGYNYGYTF. The CDR3 bases are TGTGCCAGCAGTTCCCCCGGGGGGGGTTACAACTATGGCTACACCTTC.

In this sample, this clone turned up many times. V is TRBV9 and J is TRBJ2-5, with TRBD2 matching 13 bases. The CDR3 totals 17 residues. Trimming removed 0 bases from V and 0 bases from J; junction bases left unmatched: 2. The V gene's germline CDR1 is SGDLS and CDR2 YYNGEE. In DNA form, the CDR3 reads TGTGCCAGCAGCGTAGGGGGACTAGCGGGATACCAAGAGACCCAGTACTTC. Translated, it gives CASSVGGLAGYQETQYF.

About this clone itself: The junction and the germline gene differ at one end; a read error may be behind it. The chain couples TRBV5-4 to TRBJ2-4; TRBD2 agrees at 8 bases. CDR1 is SGHNT, CDR2 YYREEE, per germline (reference sequence). This CDR3 has 14 amino acids. Here the CDR3 DNA reads TGTGCCAGCAGCCCAGGACTAGCCGAAAACATTCAGTACTTC. Translation: CASSPGLAENIQYF.

The chain combines TRBV6-5 with TRBJ2-1; 7 nucleotides agree with TRBD1. Germline values: CDR1 MNHEY, CDR2 SVGAGI. This CDR3 is built from 14 residues. Losses at the gene ends were 8 bases for V and 8 bases for J; bases not matched to a gene: 12. This CDR3 is CASLGDSGADEQFF. The DNA of the CDR3 is TGTGCCAGCCTAGGGGACAGTGGGGCCGATGAGCAGTTCTTC.

V gene TRBV7-9 combines with J gene TRBJ1-5; the D gene is possibly TRBD1 (5 bases). This CDR3 is 14 amino acids long. The germline V and J ends were trimmed by 4 bases and 1 base, with 8 bases remaining between them. Germline loops: CDR1 SEHNR, CDR2 FQNEAQ (reference sequence). The CDR3 coding sequence is TGTGCCAGCAGCTCACAGGAGAGCAATCAGCCCCAGCATTTT. Encoded protein: CASSSQESNQPQHF. Based on the CDR3 plus reference TRBV7-9 and TRBJ1-5, the full variable domain is DTGVSQNPRHKITKRGQNVTFRCDPISEHNRLYWYRQTLGQGPEFLTYFQNEAQLEKSRLLSDRFSAERPKGSFSTLEIQRTEQGDSAMYLCASSSQESNQPQHFGDGTRLSIL.

The genes are TRBV5-1 and TRBJ1-6; no reliable D call. Germline V gene sequence: CDR1 SGHRS, CDR2 YFSETQ. The CDR3 spans 17 residues. V dropped 4 bases and J dropped 4 bases, with 18 bases sitting between them. The chain's CDR3 is CASSGDNGLDYNSPLHF. CDR3 in DNA: TGCGCCAGCAGCGGTGACAATGGGCTCGATTATAATTCACCCCTCCACTTT.

V usage is TRBV19 and J usage is TRBJ2-6, with unresolved D. The germline CDR1 and CDR2 sequences are LNHDA and SQIVND (reference sequence). V lost 7 bases, J lost 0 bases, and 16 bases lay in between. The CDR3 spans 17 residues. CDR3 in DNA: TGTGCCAGTACTAAAGGAGCCGTAACCTCTGGGGCCAACGTCCTGACTTTC. It encodes CASTKGAVTSGANVLTF. The full variable domain, with the rest looked up from reference TRBV19 and TRBJ2-6, is DGGITQSPKYLFRKEGQNVTLSCEQNLNHDAMYWYRQDPGQGLRLIYYSQIVNDFQKGDIAEGYSVSREKKESFPLTVTSAQKNPTAFYLCASTKGAVTSGANVLTFGAGSRLTVL.

The table lists this clone with a few counts. V gene TRBV11-2 combines with J gene TRBJ1-3; D not resolved. With 2 bases removed from V and 0 bases from J, the gap between germline ends came to 5 bases. The CDR3 sequence is 14 residues long. Germline CDR1 is SGHAT and CDR2 is FQNNGV. CDR3 bases: TGTGCCAGCAGCTTAAGCAACTCTGGAAACACCATATATTTT. It is translated as CASSLSNSGNTIYF. The whole variable domain, filled in from reference TRBV11-2 and TRBJ1-3, reads EAGVAQSPRYKIIEKRQSVAFWCNPISGHATLYWYQQILGQGPKLLIQFQNNGVVDDSQLPKDRFSAERLKGVDSTLKIQPAKLEDSAVYLCASSLSNSGNTIYFGEGSWLTVV.

This chain connects TRBV6-6 to TRBJ1-3, with 7 bases that match TRBD1. The V gene's germline CDR1 is MNHNY and CDR2 SVGAGI (reference sequence). The CDR3 extends over 16 amino acids. V lost 4 bases to trimming and J lost 0 bases; unmatched junction nucleotides: 6. Here the CDR3 reads CASSSRTGGSGNTIYF. For the CDR3, the DNA is TGTGCCAGCAGTTCCCGGACAGGAGGCTCTGGAAACACCATATATTTT.

The chain combines TRBV28 with TRBJ1-5; tentatively, D is TRBD1 (5 bases). CDR1 and CDR2 (germline): MDHEN, SYDVKM. The CDR3 length is 15 residues. The germline V and J ends were trimmed by 8 bases and 5 bases, with 19 bases remaining between them. CDR3: CASAGGPRNDQPQHF. Written as DNA, the CDR3 is TGTGCCAGCGCGGGGGGTCCCCGCAACGATCAGCCCCAGCATTTT.

V usage is TRBV5-1 and J usage is TRBJ2-7, with 8 nucleotides matching TRBD2. The CDR3 contains 14 residues. Germline V gives CDR1 SGHRS, CDR2 YFSETQ. V lost 1 base to trimming and J lost 5 bases; unmatched junction nucleotides: 5. The CDR3 here is CASSLYGGAHEQYF. The CDR3 DNA sequence: TGCGCCAGCAGCTTGTACGGGGGGGCTCACGAGCAGTACTTC.

The rearrangement joins TRBV5-6 to TRBJ2-4; D possibly corresponds to TRBD1 (5 bases). The CDR3 spans 14 residues. Between the trimmed V and J ends, which lost 4 bases and 7 bases, there was a span of 15 bases. Germline-derived CDR1 and CDR2 are SGHDT and YYEEEE. The CDR3 DNA sequence: TGTGCCAGCAGCCCCCCTGGGGCGCGTAACATTCAGTACTTC. Protein: CASSPPGARNIQYF.

This clone has more than one count but fewer than ten. This chain links TRBV6-1 with TRBJ1-2; D may be TRBD1 (6 bases). CDR1 MNHNS and CDR2 SASEGT come from the germline V gene. The CDR3 totals 17 residues. V shed 4 bases and J shed 7 bases, with 25 bases lying between them. CDR3 in amino acids: CASSAIPATQGAFGYTF. The CDR3 bases are TGTGCCAGCAGTGCCATACCGGCGACACAGGGTGCCTTTGGCTACACCTTC.